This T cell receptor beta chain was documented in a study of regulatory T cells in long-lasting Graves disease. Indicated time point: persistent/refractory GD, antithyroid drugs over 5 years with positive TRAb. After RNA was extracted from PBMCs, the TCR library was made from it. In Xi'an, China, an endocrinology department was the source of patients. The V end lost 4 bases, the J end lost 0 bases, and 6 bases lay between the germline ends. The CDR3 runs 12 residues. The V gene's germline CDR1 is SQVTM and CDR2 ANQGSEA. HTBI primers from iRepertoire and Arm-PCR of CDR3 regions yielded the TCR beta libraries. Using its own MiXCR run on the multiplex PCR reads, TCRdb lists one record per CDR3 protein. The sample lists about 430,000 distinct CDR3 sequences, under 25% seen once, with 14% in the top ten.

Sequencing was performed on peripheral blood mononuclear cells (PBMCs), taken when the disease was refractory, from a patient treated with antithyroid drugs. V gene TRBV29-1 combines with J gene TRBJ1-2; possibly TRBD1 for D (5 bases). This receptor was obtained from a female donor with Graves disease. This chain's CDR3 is CSVGGTNYGYTF. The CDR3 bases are TGCAGCGTTGGGGGGACTAACTATGGCTACACCTTC.